What follows are 21 T cell receptor beta chains derived from one specimen sequenced in a study of blood T cell repertoires in COVID-19. Method: immunoSEQ multiplex PCR; TCRdb's copy keeps in-frame clones and lacks some. The sample has 63,000 or so clones, around 87% seen once. The sample consisted of peripheral blood. The receptor set was obtained from a man aged 65 to 85 with active COVID-19.

This clone occurred a few times. The genes are TRBV3-1 (or the pseudogene TRBV3-2) and TRBJ2-1; 7 positions match TRBD2. The germline gives CDR1 LGHDT, CDR2 YNNKEL (reference sequence). Trimming cost V 4 bases and J 2 bases; bases outside gene matches: 11. The CDR3 has 17 residues. CDR3 sequence: CASSPWGAGQAYNEQFF. For the CDR3, the DNA is TGTGCCAGCAGCCCCTGGGGAGCGGGGCAGGCCTACAATGAGCAGTTCTTC.

The rearrangement links TRBV19 to TRBJ1-2; TRBD1 is a possible D gene (6 bases). Germline V CDR1 and CDR2: LNHDA, SQIVND (reference sequence). The CDR3 extends over 12 amino acids. Trimming removed 7 bases at V and 7 bases at J, with 13 bases between. CDR3 sequence: CASTKGTFGYTF. The CDR3 bases are TGTGCCAGTACCAAGGGGACATTTGGCTACACCTTC. Complete variable domain (other parts from reference TRBV19 and TRBJ1-2): DGGITQSPKYLFRKEGQNVTLSCEQNLNHDAMYWYRQDPGQGLRLIYYSQIVNDFQKGDIAEGYSVSREKKESFPLTVTSAQKNPTAFYLCASTKGTFGYTFGSGTRLTVV.

V usage is TRBV6-4 and J usage is TRBJ2-3; possible D gene TRBD1, 5 bases. V dropped 5 bases and J dropped 4 bases, with 10 bases sitting between them. CDR3 length equals 13 residues. Germline V CDR1 and CDR2: MRHNA, SNTAGT. CDR3 region: CASSWGSADTQYF. CDR3 nucleotide sequence: TGTGCCAGCAGTTGGGGCAGCGCAGATACGCAGTATTTT.

The rearrangement uses TRBV3-1 (or the pseudogene TRBV3-2) and TRBJ2-3, with TRBD2 matching over 7 bases. This CDR3 has 15 amino acids. Germline V lookup: CDR1 LGHDT, CDR2 YNNKEL (reference sequence). After removal of 6 bases from V and 0 bases from J, the junction contained 6 bases not matched to a gene. DNA of the CDR3: TGTGCCAGCAGGGGGGGGGTAGGAAGCACAGATACGCAGTATTTT. Its translation: CASRGGVGSTDTQYF.

This chain joins TRBV19 and TRBJ2-7; 8 bases line up with TRBD1. Germline V gives CDR1 LNHDA, CDR2 SQIVND (reference sequence). Trimming removed 3 bases from V and 2 bases from J; junction bases left unmatched: 3. CDR3 length: 14 residues. CDR3 sequence (DNA): TGTGCCAGTAGTATGGGGACAGGAACCTACGAGCAGTACTTC. This translates into CASSMGTGTYEQYF. Using reference TRBV19 and TRBJ2-7 for the parts outside the CDR3, the full variable domain is DGGITQSPKYLFRKEGQNVTLSCEQNLNHDAMYWYRQDPGQGLRLIYYSQIVNDFQKGDIAEGYSVSREKKESFPLTVTSAQKNPTAFYLCASSMGTGTYEQYFGPGTRLTVT.

The chain employs TRBV14 and TRBJ2-1; 7 nucleotides match TRBD2. Trimming cost V 2 bases and J 10 bases; bases outside gene matches: 5. The CDR3 totals 13 residues. Germline V gene lookup returns CDR1 SGHDN and CDR2 FVKESK. The CDR3 bases are TGTGCCAGCAGCCAAACTAGCGCGGGAGAGCAGTTCTTC. The encoded protein is CASSQTSAGEQFF.

The genes are TRBV7-9 and TRBJ1-5, with no clear D. Deletions cut 1 base from V and 4 bases from J, with 11 bases between. CDR1 is SEHNR and CDR2 is FQNEAQ in the germline V gene (reference sequence). The CDR3 is 15 amino acids. CDR3 in amino acids: CASSLGSPGNQPQHF. DNA for the CDR3: TGTGCCAGCAGCTTAGGATCCCCGGGGAATCAGCCCCAGCATTTT.

The chain employs TRBV3-1 (or the pseudogene TRBV3-2) and TRBJ2-7, with a possible D match to TRBD2 (6 bases). CDR3 size: 14 residues. Trimming took 1 base from V and 7 from J, leaving 14 bases between them. Germline V gene lookup returns CDR1 LGHDT and CDR2 YNNKEL (reference sequence). The CDR3 region is CASSQGAGGREQYF. Here the CDR3 DNA reads TGTGCCAGCAGCCAAGGGGCCGGGGGTCGTGAGCAGTACTTC.

The CDR3 is CASSQDNRLTGELFF. CDR3 bases: TGTGCCAGCAGCCAAGATAACCGACTGACCGGGGAGCTGTTTTTT. The chain couples TRBV3-1 (or the pseudogene TRBV3-2) to TRBJ2-2; no definite D call. Germline V gene sequence: CDR1 LGHDT, CDR2 YNNKEL (reference sequence). With 0 bases removed from V and 5 bases from J, the gap between germline ends came to 10 bases. The CDR3 is 15 residues long.

The rearrangement uses TRBV5-6 and TRBJ2-7, with 9 positions matching TRBD2. The junction had 19 bases not matched to a gene; V was cut back by 6 bases and J by 0 bases. In germline, CDR1 is SGHDT, CDR2 YYEEEE. The CDR3 spans 19 residues. The CDR3 nucleotides read TGTGCCAGCAACACACCTCGCGGGAGGGCCGAAAGGAGCTCCTACGAGCAGTACTTC. This sequence encodes CASNTPRGRAERSSYEQYF.

The rearrangement uses TRBV10-2 and TRBJ2-7, with 11 bases identical to TRBD1. The CDR3 sequence is 17 residues long. Losses at the gene ends were 2 bases for V and 4 bases for J; bases not matched to a gene: 10. Germline CDR1 WSHSY, CDR2 SAAADI. In nucleotides, the CDR3 is TGCGCCAGCAGTGAGGGCCCGGACAGGGGGCTTAGGTACGAGCAGTACTTC. Translation gives CASSEGPDRGLRYEQYF.

This clone has just one count. The CDR3, as DNA: TGTGCCAGCAGCTTAGTTGGGGGGGAGGGCCTTTGGAATGAGCAGTTCTTC. Translating it yields CASSLVGGEGLWNEQFF. The genes are TRBV7-2 and TRBJ2-1, with 7 bases lining up with TRBD2. The junction had 13 bases not matched to a gene; V was cut back by 1 base and J by 7 bases. Germline V gene sequence: CDR1 SGHTA, CDR2 FQGNSA. This CDR3 comprises 17 residues.

The sample holds one count of this clone. V gene TRBV10-3 combines with J gene TRBJ2-3; TRBD2 matches at 8 bases. After removal of 3 bases from V and 0 bases from J, the junction contained 8 bases not matched to a gene. The CDR3 is 17 residues long. Germline CDR1 ENHRY, CDR2 SYGVKD. The CDR3 protein is CAISEGGSGTSTDTQYF. CDR3 sequence (DNA): TGTGCCATCAGTGAAGGGGGTAGCGGGACTAGCACAGATACGCAGTATTTT.

The gene calls are TRBV30 and TRBJ1-3; a weak D match, TRBD1 (5 bases). Germline CDR1 is GTSNPN and CDR2 is SVGIG (reference sequence). The CDR3 is made up of 13 amino acids. V lost 3 bases and J lost 2, with 8 bases in between. This CDR3 reads CAWRGGAGNTIYF. The CDR3 bases are TGTGCCTGGAGGGGGGGGGCTGGAAACACCATATATTTT.

The chain recombines TRBV3-1 (or the pseudogene TRBV3-2) with TRBJ2-1; D may be TRBD1 (5 bases). Per germline, CDR1 LGHDT and CDR2 YNNKEL (reference sequence). The V end was cut by 0 bases, the J end by 10 bases, with 10 bases between. The CDR3 covers 13 residues. In DNA, the CDR3 is TGTGCCAGCAGCCAAGATGGGGCGAGGGAGCAGTTCTTC. It specifies CASSQDGAREQFF.

J is TRBJ2-7 and V is TRBV30; tentative D call: TRBD2 (6 bases). The CDR3 has 14 amino acids. In germline, CDR1 is GTSNPN, CDR2 SVGIG (reference sequence). The V end was cut by 5 bases, the J end by 2 bases, with 16 bases between. The chain's CDR3 is CAWWVRAGTYEQYF. Here the CDR3 DNA reads TGTGCCTGGTGGGTAAGGGCGGGAACCTACGAGCAGTACTTC.

This chain uses TRBV5-6 with TRBJ2-3, with D perhaps TRBD2 (6 bases). Per the germline V gene, CDR1 is SGHDT and CDR2 is YYEEEE. V was shortened by 4 bases and J by 1 base, with 16 bases between the two germline ends. The CDR3 covers 16 residues. CDR3 residues: CASSPSRLGGTDTQYF. The CDR3 nucleotides are TGTGCCAGCAGCCCTTCCCGACTAGGGGGCACAGATACGCAGTATTTT. Using reference TRBV5-6 and TRBJ2-3 for the parts outside the CDR3, the full variable domain is DAGVTQSPTHLIKTRGQQVTLRCSPKSGHDTVSWYQQALGQGPQFIFQYYEEEERQRGNFPDRFSGHQFPNYSSELNVNALLLGDSALYLCASSPSRLGGTDTQYFGPGTRLTVL.

The rearrangement joins TRBV7-9 to TRBJ2-5, with 8 positions matching TRBD2. Looked up from germline, CDR1 is SEHNR and CDR2 is FQNEAQ (reference sequence). The trim removed 5 bases at V and 5 bases at J, leaving 10 bases unmatched. The CDR3 is made up of 15 amino acids. The CDR3 DNA is TGTGCCAGCAGCCCCGCCCCGGGGGGGTTGGAGACCCAGTACTTC. This codes for CASSPAPGGLETQYF. Full variable domain (rest looked up from reference TRBV7-9 and TRBJ2-5): DTGVSQNPRHKITKRGQNVTFRCDPISEHNRLYWYRQTLGQGPEFLTYFQNEAQLEKSRLLSDRFSAERPKGSFSTLEIQRTEQGDSAMYLCASSPAPGGLETQYFGPGTRLLVL.

The J gene is TRBJ2-3, the V gene TRBV30; 7 bases are a match to TRBD1. The CDR3 consists of 17 residues. Unmatched junction bases numbered 9, after V lost 0 bases and J lost 0 bases. Germline CDR1 and CDR2: GTSNPN and SVGIG (reference sequence). The CDR3 loop is CAWSVGQGVPSTDTQYF. The CDR3 DNA follows: TGTGCCTGGAGTGTGGGGCAGGGGGTTCCCAGCACAGATACGCAGTATTTT.

This clone was detected only a few times. The chain is built from TRBV7-9 and TRBJ2-2; TRBD2 aligns across 8 bases. Trimming at V came to 2 bases and at J to 4 bases, leaving 6 bases not matched to a gene. This CDR3 is 16 amino acids long. CDR1 and CDR2 (germline): SEHNR, FQNEAQ (reference sequence). The CDR3: CASSLIGRVFTGELFF. The CDR3 DNA reads TGTGCCAGCAGCTTAATCGGGAGGGTGTTCACCGGGGAGCTGTTTTTT.

V usage is TRBV7-3 and J usage is TRBJ1-1; D gene ambiguous. This CDR3 has 13 amino acids. Per the germline V gene, CDR1 is SGHTA and CDR2 is FQGTGA. V was shortened by 5 bases and J by 1 base, with 8 bases between the two germline ends. CDR3 sequence reads: CASSTNRNTEAFF. DNA for the CDR3: TGTGCCAGCAGCACCAACAGGAACACTGAAGCTTTCTTT.